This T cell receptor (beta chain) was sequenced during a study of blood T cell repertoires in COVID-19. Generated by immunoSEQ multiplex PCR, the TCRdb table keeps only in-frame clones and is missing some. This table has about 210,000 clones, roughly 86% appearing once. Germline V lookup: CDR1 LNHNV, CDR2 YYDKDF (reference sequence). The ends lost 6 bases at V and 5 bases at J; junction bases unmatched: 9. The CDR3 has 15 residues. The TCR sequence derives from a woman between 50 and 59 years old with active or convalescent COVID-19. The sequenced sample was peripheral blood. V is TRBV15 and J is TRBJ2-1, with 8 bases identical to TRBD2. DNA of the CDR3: TGTGCCACCAGGGATGCGACTAGCGTTGACAATGAGCAGTTCTTC. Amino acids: CATRDATSVDNEQFF.